Listed below are T cell receptor beta chains from one sample, sequenced in a study of neurological immune-mediated disorders. TCRdb reanalysed the 5' RACE reads using MiXCR and keeps one entry per CDR3 protein. The repertoire has about 66,000 distinct CDR3 sequences, 3% to 5% of them found once; the top ten carry 1% to 1.5%. The specimen sequenced was PBMCs. These TCRs come from a man aged 30 to 39 with multiple sclerosis. The CDR3 runs from the conserved cysteine through the conserved F or W. A D gene is named only where the DNA matches it firmly. The listing skips clone size in some rows; elsewhere it reads once, few, many or a size class.

d_call: .
v_call: TRBV7-9
clone_size: many
j_call: TRBJ1-1
cdr3_nt: TGTGCCAGCAGCGCCGACGGACGGTCCAGGGAAGCTTTCTTT
cdr3_aa: CASSADGRSREAFF

d_call: TRBD2
v_call: TRBV10-3
clone_size: few
j_call: TRBJ2-3
cdr3_nt: TGTGCCATCAGTGGATTAGCGGGGGGCCGGCCAGATACGCAGTATTTT
cdr3_aa: CAISGLAGGRPDTQYF

d_call: .
v_call: TRBV7-2
clone_size: many
j_call: TRBJ2-7
cdr3_nt: TGTGCCAGCAGCTTAGAAAGGATAACCCGAGAGCAGTACTTC
cdr3_aa: CASSLERITREQYF

d_call: .
v_call: TRBV2
clone_size: many
j_call: TRBJ1-2
cdr3_nt: TGTGCCAGCAGTGAGGGGGGCGGCTACACCTTC
cdr3_aa: CASSEGGGYTF

d_call: .
v_call: TRBV29-1
clone_size: many
j_call: TRBJ2-2
cdr3_nt: TGCAGCGGTGAAACGTCGGCCGGGGAGCTGTTTTTT
cdr3_aa: CSGETSAGELFF

d_call: .
v_call: TRBV6-6
clone_size: many
j_call: TRBJ2-1
cdr3_nt: TGTGCCAGCAGTTACTCGATTTCATCACAGGGAAGCTCCTACAATGAGCAGTTCTTC
cdr3_aa: CASSYSISSQGSSYNEQFF

d_call: TRBD1
v_call: TRBV20-1
clone_size: many
j_call: TRBJ1-1
cdr3_nt: TGCAGTGCTAAAGGGACAGGTAGGAACACTGAAGCTTTCTTT
cdr3_aa: CSAKGTGRNTEAFF

d_call: .
v_call: TRBV7-8
clone_size: many
j_call: TRBJ1-6
cdr3_nt: TGTGCCAGCAGCCTCCATTCGGGCGCGGACAGTTCACCCCTCCACTTT
cdr3_aa: CASSLHSGADSSPLHF

d_call: TRBD1
v_call: TRBV2
clone_size: many
j_call: TRBJ1-5
cdr3_nt: TGTGCCAGCAGTGCGGTAGGGGGCAATCAGCCCCAGAATTTT
cdr3_aa: CASSAVGGNQPQNF

d_call: TRBD1
v_call: TRBV7-3
clone_size: many
j_call: TRBJ1-6
cdr3_nt: TGTGCCAGCAGCCGGGACAGCAATTCACCCCTCCACTTT
cdr3_aa: CASSRDSNSPLHF

d_call: .
v_call: TRBV12-3/TRBV12-4
clone_size: many
j_call: TRBJ2-7
cdr3_nt: TGTGCCAGCAGCGGACTTTCCTACGAGCAGTACTTC
cdr3_aa: CASSGLSYEQYF

d_call: .
v_call: TRBV12-3/TRBV12-4
clone_size: .
j_call: TRBJ1-5
cdr3_nt: TGTGCCAGCAGTCCGGGGTTCAATCAGCCCCAGAATTTT
cdr3_aa: CASSPGFNQPQNF

d_call: TRBD2
v_call: TRBV7-2
clone_size: many
j_call: TRBJ2-3
cdr3_nt: TGTGCCAGCAGCCCGGGACTAGCGACGGATACGCAGTATTTT
cdr3_aa: CASSPGLATDTQYF

d_call: .
v_call: TRBV7-9
clone_size: many
j_call: TRBJ1-1
cdr3_nt: TGTGCCAGCAGCTTAGTGCAGTATGAAGCTTTCTTT
cdr3_aa: CASSLVQYEAFF

d_call: .
v_call: TRBV5-1
clone_size: many
j_call: TRBJ2-2
cdr3_nt: TGCGCCAGCAGCCCCGAGTCCTCGAACACCGGGGAGCTGTTTTTT
cdr3_aa: CASSPESSNTGELFF

d_call: TRBD1
v_call: TRBV7-9
clone_size: many
j_call: TRBJ1-4
cdr3_nt: TGTGCCAGCAGCTCGAGCCAGGGGGCGGGTGAAAAACTGTTTTTT
cdr3_aa: CASSSSQGAGEKLFF

d_call: TRBD1
v_call: TRBV5-5
clone_size: many
j_call: TRBJ1-2
cdr3_nt: TGTGCCAGCAGCTTGGAGGCAGGGGGAAGACTCTATGGCTACACCTTC
cdr3_aa: CASSLEAGGRLYGYTF

d_call: .
v_call: TRBV3-1
clone_size: many
j_call: TRBJ2-7
cdr3_nt: TGTGCCAGCAGCCGAACTGGTTGGTCCGAGCAGTACTTC
cdr3_aa: CASSRTGWSEQYF

d_call: .
v_call: TRBV7-2
clone_size: few
j_call: TRBJ2-7
cdr3_nt: TGTGCCAGCAGATTAGGTCCAGTTTCGGGCTTC
cdr3_aa: CASRLGPVSGF

d_call: .
v_call: TRBV5-1
clone_size: many
j_call: TRBJ2-6
cdr3_nt: TGCGCCAGCAGCTTGGGGTACGGGGCCAACGTCCTGACTTTC
cdr3_aa: CASSLGYGANVLTF

d_call: .
v_call: TRBV7-2
clone_size: many
j_call: TRBJ2-7
cdr3_nt: TGTGCCAGCAGCTTAGAGGTCTTCTACGAGCAGTACTTC
cdr3_aa: CASSLEVFYEQYF

d_call: .
v_call: TRBV12-3/TRBV12-4
clone_size: few
j_call: TRBJ2-1
cdr3_nt: TGTGCCAGCAGTTTGGATCCGAGCTCCTACAATGAGCAGTTCTTC
cdr3_aa: CASSLDPSSYNEQFF

d_call: .
v_call: TRBV7-6
clone_size: many
j_call: TRBJ2-1
cdr3_nt: TGTGCCAGCAGCTTAGCCCTAGATCAAAGCTCCTACAATGAGCAGTTCTTC
cdr3_aa: CASSLALDQSSYNEQFF

d_call: TRBD1
v_call: TRBV5-1
clone_size: many
j_call: TRBJ2-1
cdr3_nt: TGCGCCAGCAGCAAAGGACAGGGCTGGAATGAGCAGTTCTTC
cdr3_aa: CASSKGQGWNEQFF

d_call: .
v_call: TRBV12-3/TRBV12-4
clone_size: many
j_call: TRBJ2-7
cdr3_nt: TGTGCCAGCAAACTCGAAGGAAGCTCCTACGAGCAGTACTTC
cdr3_aa: CASKLEGSSYEQYF

d_call: .
v_call: TRBV20-1
clone_size: many
j_call: TRBJ2-2
cdr3_nt: TGCAGTGCTAGACAACTAGCGAACACCGGGGAGCTGTTTTTT
cdr3_aa: CSARQLANTGELFF

d_call: .
v_call: TRBV25-1
clone_size: many
j_call: TRBJ2-3
cdr3_nt: TGTGCCAGCAGTGAATGGGTCGGGAGCACAGATACGCAGTATTTT
cdr3_aa: CASSEWVGSTDTQYF

d_call: .
v_call: TRBV7-7
clone_size: many
j_call: TRBJ2-5
cdr3_nt: TGTGCCAGCAGCTTAGCCGTCTCAGAGACCCAGTACTTC
cdr3_aa: CASSLAVSETQYF

d_call: .
v_call: TRBV9
clone_size: few
j_call: TRBJ2-5
cdr3_nt: TGTGCCAGCAGACGGGGGGAGACCCAGTACTTC
cdr3_aa: CASRRGETQYF

d_call: .
v_call: TRBV24-1
clone_size: many
j_call: TRBJ1-5
cdr3_nt: TGTGCCACCAGTGACCCTGACCCGCGGCAGCCCCAGCATTTT
cdr3_aa: CATSDPDPRQPQHF

d_call: .
v_call: TRBV7-8
clone_size: many
j_call: TRBJ1-1
cdr3_nt: TGTGCCAGCAGCTTAGTAGTGGGGGCGAACACTGAAGCTTTCTTT
cdr3_aa: CASSLVVGANTEAFF

d_call: TRBD2
v_call: TRBV13
clone_size: many
j_call: TRBJ2-7
cdr3_nt: TGTGCCAGCAGCCATGGACTAGCGGGGGGTCAGAACTACGAGCAGTACTTC
cdr3_aa: CASSHGLAGGQNYEQYF

d_call: TRBD1
v_call: TRBV9
clone_size: many
j_call: TRBJ1-3
cdr3_nt: TGTGCCAGCAGCGTAGGCGCAGGGGGCTATGGAAACACCATATATTTT
cdr3_aa: CASSVGAGGYGNTIYF

d_call: TRBD2
v_call: TRBV20-1
clone_size: many
j_call: TRBJ2-1
cdr3_nt: TGCAGTGCGGCGACTAGCGGGGATTACAATGAGCAGTTCTTC
cdr3_aa: CSAATSGDYNEQFF

d_call: TRBD1
v_call: TRBV3-1
clone_size: many
j_call: TRBJ1-1
cdr3_nt: TGTGCCAGCAGCCAAATCGACAGGGTCACTGAAGCTTTCTTT
cdr3_aa: CASSQIDRVTEAFF

d_call: .
v_call: TRBV5-1
clone_size: many
j_call: TRBJ1-5
cdr3_nt: TGCGCCAGCAGCTTGGAGGCTGAAGGTCAGCCCCAGCATTTT
cdr3_aa: CASSLEAEGQPQHF

d_call: .
v_call: TRBV20-1
clone_size: many
j_call: TRBJ2-5
cdr3_nt: TGCAGTGCGGAGCGGAAGCCGAAAGAGACCCAGTACTTC
cdr3_aa: CSAERKPKETQYF

d_call: TRBD1
v_call: TRBV5-1
clone_size: many
j_call: TRBJ1-1
cdr3_nt: TGCGCCAGCAGCTTGGTCGGCAGGGGGGTGGGCACTGAAGCTTTCTTT
cdr3_aa: CASSLVGRGVGTEAFF

d_call: TRBD2
v_call: TRBV7-2
clone_size: many
j_call: TRBJ2-3
cdr3_nt: TGTGCCAGCAGCTTAGATCCAGCGGGGGGGACAGATACGCAGTATTTT
cdr3_aa: CASSLDPAGGTDTQYF

d_call: .
v_call: TRBV7-9
clone_size: many
j_call: TRBJ1-5
cdr3_nt: TGTGCCAGCAGCTTTAGCGATCAGCCCCAGCATTTT
cdr3_aa: CASSFSDQPQHF

d_call: TRBD2
v_call: TRBV20-1
clone_size: few
j_call: TRBJ2-3
cdr3_nt: TGCAGTGCAAACCCTAGCGGGGGGGCCATAGATACGCAGTATTTT
cdr3_aa: CSANPSGGAIDTQYF

d_call: .
v_call: TRBV6-2/TRBV6-3
clone_size: many
j_call: TRBJ2-3
cdr3_nt: TGTGCCAGCAGTTACGTGGACAGCCCAGATACGCAGTATTTT
cdr3_aa: CASSYVDSPDTQYF

d_call: TRBD1
v_call: TRBV5-1
clone_size: many
j_call: TRBJ2-7
cdr3_nt: TGCGCCAGCAGCTTGAAGGGGGCCTCCTACGAGCAGTACTTC
cdr3_aa: CASSLKGASYEQYF

d_call: .
v_call: TRBV12-3/TRBV12-4
clone_size: many
j_call: TRBJ2-1
cdr3_nt: TGTGCCAGCAGGCAAAGTATGTTCGGGGGCTTAGATGAGCAGTTCTTC
cdr3_aa: CASRQSMFGGLDEQFF

d_call: .
v_call: TRBV10-3
clone_size: .
j_call: TRBJ1-3
cdr3_nt: TGTGCCATCAGCCCGGTCTTACCTGGAAACACCATATATTTT
cdr3_aa: CAISPVLPGNTIYF

d_call: .
v_call: TRBV4-3
clone_size: many
j_call: TRBJ2-7
cdr3_nt: TGCGCCAGCAGTAAGAGCATGGGGCCTGTCCCCACTTACGAGCAGTACTTC
cdr3_aa: CASSKSMGPVPTYEQYF

d_call: TRBD2
v_call: TRBV24-1
clone_size: many
j_call: TRBJ2-1
cdr3_nt: TGTGCCACCAGTGATAATAGCGGGGGGGGCTACAATGAGCAGTTCTTC
cdr3_aa: CATSDNSGGGYNEQFF

d_call: .
v_call: TRBV27
clone_size: many
j_call: TRBJ2-3
cdr3_nt: TGTGCCAGCAGGGGACTTAAAGATACGCAGTATTTT
cdr3_aa: CASRGLKDTQYF

d_call: .
v_call: TRBV7-2
clone_size: many
j_call: TRBJ1-1
cdr3_nt: TGTGCCAGCAGCCCCGGGGGGAGTGAAGCTTTCTTT
cdr3_aa: CASSPGGSEAFF

d_call: .
v_call: TRBV12-3/TRBV12-4
clone_size: many
j_call: TRBJ1-2
cdr3_nt: TGTGCCAGCAGGCGATCTAATAGGGGATCTGGCTACACCTTC
cdr3_aa: CASRRSNRGSGYTF

d_call: .
v_call: TRBV20-1
clone_size: many
j_call: TRBJ1-4
cdr3_nt: TGCAGTGCTAGAGCTGGGGATGAAAAACTGTTTTTT
cdr3_aa: CSARAGDEKLFF

d_call: .
v_call: TRBV12-3/TRBV12-4
clone_size: many
j_call: TRBJ1-4
cdr3_nt: TGTGCCAGCAGGAATGACGGTACTAAAGGGGAAAAACTGTTTTTT
cdr3_aa: CASRNDGTKGEKLFF

d_call: .
v_call: TRBV4-3
clone_size: many
j_call: TRBJ2-2
cdr3_nt: TGCGCCAGCAGCCAAGATGTAAGGGGCAGGGTCAACACCGGGGAGCTGTTTTTT
cdr3_aa: CASSQDVRGRVNTGELFF

d_call: .
v_call: TRBV4-1
clone_size: many
j_call: TRBJ2-5
cdr3_nt: TGCGCCAGCAGCCAAGATTGGGCGGACGGGGGCGAGACCCAGTACTTC
cdr3_aa: CASSQDWADGGETQYF